These T cell receptor beta chains were read from a single sample in a study of blood T cell repertoires in COVID-19. TCRdb's table, derived via immunoSEQ multiplex PCR, lists solely in-frame clones and lacks some. The sample includes tens of thousands of clones, 75% to 90% of them seen just once. Specimen: peripheral blood. All receptors derive from a woman aged 60-70 years with COVID-19, enrolled during active disease. Both conserved end residues are part of each CDR3. The D gene is left open where the match is weak. Only part of the rows carry a size: once, few, many, or a class if the clone is expanded.

v_call	clone_size	j_call	d_call	cdr3_nt	cdr3_aa
TRBV5-5	.	TRBJ1-4	.	TGTGCCAGCAGCTTGGTTATCGGGGTTCGGAAAGAAAAACTGTTTTTT	CASSLVIGVRKEKLFF
TRBV4-2	.	TRBJ2-2	.	TGTGCCAGCAGGAGAGGAACGAACACCGGGGAGCTGTTTTTT	CASRRGTNTGELFF
TRBV30	once	TRBJ2-3	TRBD2	TGTGCCTGGAACGAAAGGCTAGCGGGACTCTCAGATACGCAGTATTTT	CAWNERLAGLSDTQYF
TRBV15	.	TRBJ2-2	TRBD1	TGTGCCACCAGCAGGTACAGGGGGACCGGGGAGCTGTTTTTT	CATSRYRGTGELFF
TRBV5-1	.	TRBJ2-3	.	TGCGCCAGCAGCATAACAGGGTTCATATCAGATACGCAGTATTTT	CASSITGFISDTQYF
TRBV3-1/TRBV3-2	few	TRBJ2-7	TRBD1	TGTGCCAGCAGCCCGGGCGCAGGGGGACAGGGGGCCTCCGAGCAGTACTTC	CASSPGAGGQGASEQYF
TRBV6-1	.	TRBJ2-1	TRBD2	TGTGCCAGCAGTGAAGAGCGGGGATTCTACAATGAGCAGTTCTTC	CASSEERGFYNEQFF
TRBV30	.	TRBJ1-3	.	TGTGCCTGGAGTTCGTACAGGGAACCCTCTGGAAACACCATATATTTT	CAWSSYREPSGNTIYF
TRBV5-1	once	TRBJ1-5	.	TGCGCCAGCAGCTCGTCAGGGGATCAGCCCCAGCATTTT	CASSSSGDQPQHF
TRBV5-8	once	TRBJ1-1	.	TGTGCCAGCAGCCTTCACTTGGACACTGAAGCTTTCTTT	CASSLHLDTEAFF
TRBV3-1/TRBV3-2	.	TRBJ2-3	TRBD2	TGTGCCAGCAGCCAAGCCCTCCGGGCTAGCGGGAGAAAAGATACGCAGTATTTT	CASSQALRASGRKDTQYF
TRBV6-5	.	TRBJ1-1	.	TGTGCCAGCCGTCAGTCAGGAACCTACACTGAAGCTTTCTTT	CASRQSGTYTEAFF
TRBV7-2	.	TRBJ1-3	.	TGTGCCAGCAGCTTATTGAGGGCTAGTGGAAACACCATATATTTT	CASSLLRASGNTIYF
TRBV6-2/TRBV6-3	once	TRBJ1-1	.	TGTGCCAGCAGTTACGGACAGTGGGGTTGGTACACTGAAGCTTTCTTT	CASSYGQWGWYTEAFF
TRBV24-1	.	TRBJ1-1	.	TGTGCCACCAGTGCGTGGGGAGCGAACACTGAAGCTTTCTTT	CATSAWGANTEAFF
TRBV7-2	.	TRBJ1-2	.	TGTGCCAGCAGCTTAGAAGGGCAGGGGTTTTATGGCTACACCTTC	CASSLEGQGFYGYTF
TRBV27	.	TRBJ2-7	.	TGTGCCAGCAGTCGTAACTCCTACGAGCAGTACTTC	CASSRNSYEQYF
TRBV5-4	.	TRBJ2-1	TRBD2	TGTGCCGTGGGTAATGAGCGGGACCGCTCCTACAATGAGCAGTTCTTC	CAVGNERDRSYNEQFF
TRBV30	.	TRBJ1-6	TRBD1	TGTGCCTGGACAGGGGGCACACGTAATTCACCCCTCCACTTT	CAWTGGTRNSPLHF
TRBV7-2	.	TRBJ2-7	.	TGTGCCAGCAGTCAAGAGCAGTACTTC	CASSQEQYF
TRBV4-3	once	TRBJ1-6	TRBD1	TGCGCCAGCAGCCTCAAACAAGGGACAGGGGGAGATAATTCACCCCTCCACTTT	CASSLKQGTGGDNSPLHF
TRBV4-3	.	TRBJ2-1	TRBD2	TGCGCCAGCAGCCAAGGGACTAGCGGCTCCTACAATGAGCAGTTCTTC	CASSQGTSGSYNEQFF
TRBV6-2/TRBV6-3	.	TRBJ2-2	TRBD2	TGTGCCAGCAGTACCGGGACTAGCGGGAGATTGCGGGAGCTGTTTTTT	CASSTGTSGRLRELFF
TRBV5-4	.	TRBJ2-5	TRBD2	TGTGCCAGCAGCGGGGGGACTAGCGGGAGGCATGAGACCCAGTACTTC	CASSGGTSGRHETQYF
TRBV28	.	TRBJ2-7	TRBD1	TGTGCCAGCAGTTCCTACGGGACAGGGTACGAGCAGTACTTC	CASSSYGTGYEQYF
TRBV28	.	TRBJ2-1	.	TGTGCCAGCCGAGGCGCACCGCTTGTTTACAATGAGCAGTTCTTC	CASRGAPLVYNEQFF
TRBV3-1/TRBV3-2	.	TRBJ2-7	.	TGTGCCAGCAGCCCATCGACTCGATCCGAGCAGTACTTC	CASSPSTRSEQYF
TRBV9	once	TRBJ2-6	TRBD1	TGTGCCAGCAGTGAGACAGGGCGCTCTGGGGCCAACGTCCTGACTTTC	CASSETGRSGANVLTF
TRBV7-3	.	TRBJ2-1	TRBD2	TGTGCCAGCAGCCTACTCAGGGGGCCTGGACTAGCGGAGAACTACAATGAGCAGTTCTTC	CASSLLRGPGLAENYNEQFF
TRBV15	.	TRBJ1-2	.	TGTGCCACCAGCAGAGGCAGTTCCTATGGCTACACCTTC	CATSRGSSYGYTF
TRBV15	.	TRBJ2-7	TRBD1	TGTGCCACCAGCAGAGACCTCGGGACAGGGGGCTCCTACGAGCAGTACTTC	CATSRDLGTGGSYEQYF
TRBV6-6	.	TRBJ1-5	TRBD1	TGTGCCAGCAGCCCCAAACAGGGGGCACAGCCCCAGCATTTT	CASSPKQGAQPQHF
TRBV4-2	.	TRBJ2-7	TRBD2	TGTGCCAGCAGCCAACCGACCGGGACTAGGTCCTACGAGCAGTACTTC	CASSQPTGTRSYEQYF
TRBV6-5	.	TRBJ1-3	.	TGTGCCAGCCGACAGTTCTCTGGAAACACCATATATTTT	CASRQFSGNTIYF
TRBV30	.	TRBJ2-3	.	TGTGCCTGGAGTAAACAAGCGGGCTTAGATACGCAGTATTTT	CAWSKQAGLDTQYF
TRBV6-5	.	TRBJ2-1	.	TGTGCCAGCAGTTACCCAACCCCCGGGACAATTGAGCAGTTCTTC	CASSYPTPGTIEQFF
TRBV5-1	.	TRBJ2-3	TRBD1	TGCGCCAGCAGCTCCGACAGGGGCACGCAGTATTTT	CASSSDRGTQYF
TRBV4-1	.	TRBJ1-3	.	TGCGCCAGCAGCCGGCAGGCCACCTCTGGAAACACCATATATTTT	CASSRQATSGNTIYF
TRBV6-2/TRBV6-3	.	TRBJ1-1	TRBD1	TGTGCCAGCAGTTATTGGGGACAGGGATTGAGTACTGAAGCTTTCTTT	CASSYWGQGLSTEAFF
TRBV11-2	.	TRBJ2-5	TRBD1	TGTGCCAGCAGGTTGACAGGGTTGGGAGAGACCCAGTACTTC	CASRLTGLGETQYF
TRBV10-3	.	TRBJ2-7	TRBD1	TGTGCCATCAGAGACAGGGGGGAGCAGTACTTC	CAIRDRGEQYF
TRBV28	.	TRBJ2-7	TRBD1	TGTGCCAGCAGGCCGGGACAGGGGGCCCCCTACGAGCAGTACTTC	CASRPGQGAPYEQYF
TRBV21-1	.	TRBJ2-7	.	TGTGCCAGCAGCGTTAAGCCGCTACCCTACGAGCAGTACTTC	CASSVKPLPYEQYF
TRBV4-1	.	TRBJ2-7	TRBD1	TGCGCCAGCAGCCTCGACAGGGTTAAGAACGAGCAGTACTTC	CASSLDRVKNEQYF
TRBV5-4	.	TRBJ1-3	TRBD1	TGTGCCAGCACCCGGACAGGCTTCTCTGGAAACACCATATATTTT	CASTRTGFSGNTIYF
TRBV25-1	.	TRBJ1-1	.	TGTGCCAGCAGTGAGAATAAGGGGTGGTCGGACACTGAAGCTTTCTTT	CASSENKGWSDTEAFF
TRBV29-1	.	TRBJ1-5	TRBD1	TGCAGCGTGGGGGACAGGCTGGGTCGGACCCAGCATTTT	CSVGDRLGRTQHF
TRBV7-9	few	TRBJ2-7	TRBD2	TGTGCCAGCAGCAAGCGGGAGGGCGGCTCCTACGAGCAGTACTTC	CASSKREGGSYEQYF
TRBV5-1	.	TRBJ1-1	.	TGCGCCAGCAGCCCGGACTCTATCGGGGGAGCTTTCTTT	CASSPDSIGGAFF
TRBV6-6	.	TRBJ1-1	TRBD1	TGTGCCAGCAGTCTCGGGGACAGGGCCCTGTTCTTT	CASSLGDRALFF
TRBV19	.	TRBJ1-4	.	TGTGCCAGTAGTATAGGTCTACAGACTAATGAAAAACTGTTTTTT	CASSIGLQTNEKLFF